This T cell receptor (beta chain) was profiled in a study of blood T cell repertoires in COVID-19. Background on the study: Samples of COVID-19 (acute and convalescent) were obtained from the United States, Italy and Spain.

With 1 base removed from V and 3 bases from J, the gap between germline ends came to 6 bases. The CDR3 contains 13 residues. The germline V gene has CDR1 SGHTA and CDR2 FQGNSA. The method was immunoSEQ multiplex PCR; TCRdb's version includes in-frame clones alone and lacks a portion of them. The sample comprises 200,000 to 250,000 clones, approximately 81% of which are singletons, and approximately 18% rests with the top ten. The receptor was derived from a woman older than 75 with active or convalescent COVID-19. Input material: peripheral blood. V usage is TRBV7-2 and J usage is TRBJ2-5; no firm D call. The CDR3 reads CASSLEREETQYF. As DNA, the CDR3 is TGTGCCAGCAGCTTAGAGAGAGAAGAGACCCAGTACTTC.